Below are 18 T cell receptor beta chains sequenced from a single sample in a study of T cell changes during pregnancy in multiple sclerosis. Clones were sequenced by immunoSEQ multiplex PCR, and TCRdb holds only the in-frame ones, with some missing. The sample yields about 80,000 clones, just over 90% seen once. Sequenced material: peripheral blood, taken before pregnancy. These receptors were collected from a female donor with multiple sclerosis, enrolled in a pregnancy study.

J is TRBJ2-4 and V is TRBV19; 8 bases are a match to TRBD1. The ends lost 4 bases at V and 7 bases at J; junction bases unmatched: 3. The V gene's germline CDR1 is LNHDA and CDR2 SQIVND (reference sequence). The CDR3 is made up of 13 amino acids. The CDR3 reads CASSRQGLNIQYF. CDR3 coding DNA: TGTGCCAGTAGTAGACAGGGGTTGAACATTCAGTACTTC.

The chain is built from TRBV29-1 and TRBJ1-1, with D hard to call. Germline V gives CDR1 SQVTM, CDR2 ANQGSEA. CDR3 length equals 11 residues. The ends were cut back, 5 bases at V and 5 bases at J, with 9 bases in the middle. This chain's CDR3 is CSVFSGTEAFF. The CDR3 bases are TGCAGCGTTTTCTCCGGTACTGAAGCTTTCTTT.

The rearrangement links TRBV19 to TRBJ1-1, with a possible D match to TRBD1 (6 bases). Looked up from germline, CDR1 is LNHDA and CDR2 is SQIVND (reference sequence). The CDR3 consists of 13 residues. Trimming took 7 bases from V and 6 from J, leaving 15 bases between them. CDR3 sequence: CASTRGKSPEAFF. The CDR3 coding sequence is TGTGCCAGTACCAGGGGAAAGAGCCCTGAAGCTTTCTTT.

The rearrangement joins TRBV19 to TRBJ1-5; 8 bases align to TRBD1. This CDR3 is built from 15 residues. Germline CDR1 LNHDA, CDR2 SQIVND (reference sequence). After removal of 6 bases from V and 5 bases from J, the junction contained 9 bases not matched to a gene. The CDR3 protein is CASSTDRGWDQPQHF. The CDR3 nucleotides read TGTGCCAGTAGCACAGACAGGGGTTGGGATCAGCCCCAGCATTTT.

The chain joins TRBV27 to TRBJ1-2; TRBD1 matches 8 bases. CDR3 length: 16 residues. Germline V lookup: CDR1 MNHEY, CDR2 SMNVEV (reference sequence). V shed 6 bases, J shed 0 bases, and the junction held 9 bases outside the gene matches. Here the CDR3 reads CASRTGQGRANYGYTF. CDR3 sequence (DNA): TGTGCCAGCAGGACTGGACAGGGAAGGGCTAACTATGGCTACACCTTC.

J is TRBJ2-7 and V is TRBV19, with 7 bases aligning to TRBD1. The germline V gene encodes CDR1 LNHDA and CDR2 SQIVND (reference sequence). With V trimmed by 1 base and J by 2 bases, 5 bases remained unmatched. CDR3 length: 15 residues. The CDR3 bases are TGTGCCAGTAGTATAGTTTGGGACAGAACCTACGAGCAGTACTTC. Amino acid sequence: CASSIVWDRTYEQYF.

This chain connects TRBV19 to TRBJ2-2; TRBD2 aligns across 14 bases. The germline V gene encodes CDR1 LNHDA and CDR2 SQIVND (reference sequence). V shed 6 bases, J shed 4 bases, and the junction held 10 bases outside the gene matches. The CDR3 is made up of 18 amino acids. The CDR3 sequence is CASSLLRLAGGGTGELFF. The CDR3 bases are TGTGCCAGTAGCCTACTGAGACTAGCGGGGGGGGGCACCGGGGAGCTGTTTTTT.

The chain recombines TRBV27 with TRBJ2-7, with D perhaps matching TRBD2 (6 bases). Looked up from germline, CDR1 is MNHEY and CDR2 is SMNVEV (reference sequence). V lost 11 bases, J lost 2 bases, and 10 bases lay in between. The CDR3 is made up of 11 amino acids. The CDR3 spells CASGVAYEQYF. The DNA of the CDR3 is TGTGCCTCGGGGGTAGCCTACGAGCAGTACTTC.

The V call is TRBV2, the J call TRBJ2-7; TRBD2 agrees at 8 bases. Trimming removed 3 bases from V and 5 bases from J; junction bases left unmatched: 9. The CDR3 length is 15 residues. CDR1 and CDR2 (germline): SNHLY, FYNNEI. CDR3: CASSDVAGGRDEQYF. Here the CDR3 DNA reads TGTGCCAGCAGTGATGTGGCGGGGGGTCGCGACGAGCAGTACTTC.

This rearrangement joins TRBV5-4 to TRBJ1-3; D is undetermined. Germline CDR1 is SGHNT and CDR2 is YYREEE (reference sequence). V dropped 7 bases and J dropped 1 base, with 15 bases sitting between them. The CDR3 covers 15 residues. The CDR3 region is CASSRPGLSGNTIYF. The CDR3 nucleotides read TGTGCCAGCTCAAGACCTGGGCTATCTGGAAACACCATATATTTT.

The chain is built from TRBV7-9 and TRBJ2-3, with TRBD2 identical over 13 bases. Germline V gene sequence: CDR1 SEHNR, CDR2 FQNEAQ (reference sequence). The ends lost 5 bases at V and 6 bases at J; junction bases unmatched: 14. CDR3 length equals 18 residues. DNA of the CDR3: TGTGCCAGCAGCCCTCTATTCCGTCTACTAGCGGGGGGGGATACGCAGTATTTT. This sequence encodes CASSPLFRLLAGGDTQYF.

V is TRBV10-2 and J is TRBJ2-7, with D maybe TRBD1 (6 bases). The CDR3 is made up of 13 amino acids. CDR1 and CDR2 from the germline V gene are WSHSY and SAAADI. The germline V and J ends were trimmed by 3 bases and 8 bases, with 14 bases remaining between them. CDR3 sequence reads: CASSEQGLIKQYF. CDR3 nucleotides: TGCGCCAGCAGTGAACAGGGTCTGATCAAGCAGTACTTC.

This rearrangement joins TRBV19 to TRBJ1-6; no firm D call. Germline V gives CDR1 LNHDA, CDR2 SQIVND (reference sequence). The CDR3 contains 14 residues. V was cut by 7 bases and J by 7 bases, with 14 bases left in between. CDR3 sequence (DNA): TGTGCCAGTAAATGGGAGAGTGCGAATTCACCCCTCCACTTT. Translated, it gives CASKWESANSPLHF.

This clone was observed a handful of times. V and J are TRBV14 and TRBJ2-5; TRBD1 aligns across 7 bases. V lost 4 bases, J lost 5 bases, and 7 bases stayed unmatched. Germline lookup yields CDR1 SGHDN and CDR2 FVKESK. There are 14 residues in the CDR3. CDR3 DNA: TGTGCCAGCAGCCGAACAGGGGCCCGCGAGACCCAGTACTTC. Translated: CASSRTGARETQYF. Filled out from reference TRBV14 and TRBJ2-5, the complete variable domain reads EAGVTQFPSHSVIEKGQTVTLRCDPISGHDNLYWYRRVMGKEIKFLLHFVKESKQDESGMPNNRFLAERTGGTYSTLKVQPAELEDSGVYFCASSRTGARETQYFGPGTRLLVL.

This clone was observed a few times. This chain uses TRBV7-9 with TRBJ1-1, with D perhaps TRBD1 (6 bases). From germline, CDR1 is SEHNR and CDR2 FQNEAQ (reference sequence). The length of the CDR3 is 16 residues. The V gene lost 5 bases and the J gene lost 0 bases, with 16 bases spanning the gap. CDR3 sequence: CASSPGQGSLNTEAFF. The DNA for the CDR3 is TGTGCCAGCAGCCCTGGGCAGGGGTCTCTGAACACTGAAGCTTTCTTT.

The chain is built from TRBV27 and TRBJ1-2; 9 bases map to TRBD1. Germline V gives CDR1 MNHEY, CDR2 SMNVEV (reference sequence). The CDR3 length is 14 residues. V shed 4 bases, J shed 5 bases, and the junction held 5 bases outside the gene matches. The CDR3 DNA follows: TGTGCCAGCAGTTCCTCCGGGACAGGGTATGGCTACACCTTC. Amino acid sequence: CASSSSGTGYGYTF.

V and J are TRBV5-1 and TRBJ2-5; D possibly corresponds to TRBD1 (5 bases). V lost 1 base, J lost 6 bases, and 19 bases lay in between. The germline V gene encodes CDR1 SGHRS and CDR2 YFSETQ. The CDR3 contains 16 residues. The CDR3 region has the DNA TGCGCCAGCAGCTTGAAAGGGGTAAGCCCTCCAAAGACCCAGTACTTC. This sequence encodes CASSLKGVSPPKTQYF.

The V call is TRBV5-4, the J call TRBJ2-2, with 7 nucleotides matching TRBD2. The germline gives CDR1 SGHNT, CDR2 YYREEE (reference sequence). The V gene end was trimmed by 4 bases and the J gene end by 5 bases; junction bases not matched to a gene: 11. The CDR3 has 16 residues. The CDR3 region is CASSPNSGGRTGELFF. The CDR3 DNA reads TGTGCCAGCAGCCCTAACTCGGGGGGTCGGACCGGGGAGCTGTTTTTT.